The T cell receptor beta chain described here comes from a study of blood T cells in healthy people across ages. A second PCR of roughly 7 to 11 cycles used a sample-barcoded 5' primer and a J-beta primer mix. TCRdb fed the 5' RACE reads into MiXCR, producing one record per CDR3 protein. The repertoire has fewer than 800,000 distinct CDR3 sequences, approximately 31% of them found once; the top ten carry about 16%. This clonotype occurred many times. Its antigen is not identified. Germline values: CDR1 SGHRS, CDR2 YFSETQ. The CDR3 runs 14 residues. V was clipped by 4 bases and J by 2 bases, with 13 bases between them. Findings and limits, study-wide: The long-lived group displayed more naive CD4+ cells, plus higher diversity, than the aged donors did. Changes in expanded clonotypes were possibly confounded, as the CMV status of donors was unknown.

What was sequenced was blood. V usage is TRBV5-1 and J usage is TRBJ2-7; D might be TRBD1 (6 bases). This TCR came from a woman of 80 years or more in good health. DNA for the CDR3: TGCGCCAGCAGCGTGACAGGTGATACCTACGAGCAGTACTTC. Its translation is CASSVTGDTYEQYF.